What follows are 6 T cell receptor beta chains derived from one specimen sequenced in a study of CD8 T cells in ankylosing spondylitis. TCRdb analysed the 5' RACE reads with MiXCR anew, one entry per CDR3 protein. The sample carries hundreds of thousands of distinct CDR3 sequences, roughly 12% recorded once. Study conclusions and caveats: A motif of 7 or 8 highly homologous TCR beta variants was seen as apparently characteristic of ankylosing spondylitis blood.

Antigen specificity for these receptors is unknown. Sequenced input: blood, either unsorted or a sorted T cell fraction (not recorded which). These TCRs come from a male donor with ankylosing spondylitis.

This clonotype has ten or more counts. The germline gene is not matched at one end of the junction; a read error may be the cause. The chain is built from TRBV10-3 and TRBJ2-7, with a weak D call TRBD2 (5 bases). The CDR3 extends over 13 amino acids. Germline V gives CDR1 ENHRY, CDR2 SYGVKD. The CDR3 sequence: CAISESEGYEQYF. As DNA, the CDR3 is TGTGCCATCAGCGAGTCCGAGGGCTACGAGCAGTACTTC.

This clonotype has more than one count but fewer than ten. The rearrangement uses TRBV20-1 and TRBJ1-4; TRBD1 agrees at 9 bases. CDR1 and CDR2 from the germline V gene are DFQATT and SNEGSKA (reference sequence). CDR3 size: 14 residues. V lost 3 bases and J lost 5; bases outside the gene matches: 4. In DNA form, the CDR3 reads TGCAGTGCTAGGACAGGGGGGAACAATGAAAAACTGTTTTTT. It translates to CSARTGGNNEKLFF.

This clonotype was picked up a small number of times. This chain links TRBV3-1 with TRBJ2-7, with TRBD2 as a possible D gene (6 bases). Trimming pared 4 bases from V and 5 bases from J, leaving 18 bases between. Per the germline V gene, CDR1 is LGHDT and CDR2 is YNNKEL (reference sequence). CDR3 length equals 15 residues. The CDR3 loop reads CASSPWPGRRNEQYF. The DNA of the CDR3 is TGTGCCAGCAGCCCGTGGCCGGGGAGGAGAAACGAGCAGTACTTC.

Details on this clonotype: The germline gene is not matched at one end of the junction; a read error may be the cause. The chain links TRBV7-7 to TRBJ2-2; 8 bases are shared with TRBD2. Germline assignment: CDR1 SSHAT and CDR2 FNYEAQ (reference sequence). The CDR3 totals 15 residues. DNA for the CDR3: TGTGCTAGCAGCGTAAGCGGGAGCCCAACCGGGGAGCTGTTTTTT. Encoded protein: CASSVSGSPTGELFF. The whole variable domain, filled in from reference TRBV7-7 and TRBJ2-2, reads GAGVSQSPRYKVTKRGQDVTLRCDPISSHATLYWYQQALGQGPEFLTYFNYEAQPDKSGLPSDRFSAERPEGSISTLTIQRTEQRDSAMYRCASSVSGSPTGELFFGEGSRLTVL.

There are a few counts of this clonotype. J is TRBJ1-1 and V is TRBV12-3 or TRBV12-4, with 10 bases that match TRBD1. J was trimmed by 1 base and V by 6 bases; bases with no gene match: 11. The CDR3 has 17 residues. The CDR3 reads CASSDRGLTLWNTEAFF. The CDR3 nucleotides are TGTGCCAGCAGCGACAGGGGGCTTACGTTATGGAACACTGAAGCTTTCTTT.

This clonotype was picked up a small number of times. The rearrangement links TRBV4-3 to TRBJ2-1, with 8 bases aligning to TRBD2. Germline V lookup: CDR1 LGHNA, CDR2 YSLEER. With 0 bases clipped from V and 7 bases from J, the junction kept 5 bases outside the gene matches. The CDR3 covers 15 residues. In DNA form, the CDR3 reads TGCGCCAGCAGCCAAGAGGGCGGGGGGATTAATGAGCAGTTCTTC. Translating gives CASSQEGGGINEQFF.